This record concerns one T cell receptor beta chain sequence. The antigen is not known. RNA in amounts of roughly 0.5 to 1 ug was reverse transcribed with random hexamers. Amplification of TCR beta CDR3 spanned 54 Vbeta and 13 Jbeta via immunoSEQ multiplex PCR. MiXCR, applied by TCRdb to the immunoSEQ multiplex PCR reads, yields one record per CDR3 protein. The sample holds approximately 160,000 distinct CDR3 sequences, approximately 94% seen once. Germline V CDR1 and CDR2: LNHDA, SQIVND (reference sequence). There are 13 residues in the CDR3. V dropped 11 bases and J dropped 5; count of bases not matched to a gene: 11. This sample was taken from a study of CD8 T cells in Susac syndrome. Points from the study as a whole: Regarding the TCR sequencing and HLA analysis, the study admitted that a relatively small number of individuals were involved.

Sequencing of TCR beta was carried out in blood CD8+ and CD4+ T cells. Sequencing was done on a sample of CD4+ T cells from PBMCs. The chain recombines TRBV19 with TRBJ2-5; TRBD2 agrees at 7 bases. The TCR was taken from a human donor with multiple sclerosis. CDR3 region: CASKPGTTETQYF. CDR3 bases: TGTGCCTCAAAGCCCGGGACTACGGAGACCCAGTACTTC.